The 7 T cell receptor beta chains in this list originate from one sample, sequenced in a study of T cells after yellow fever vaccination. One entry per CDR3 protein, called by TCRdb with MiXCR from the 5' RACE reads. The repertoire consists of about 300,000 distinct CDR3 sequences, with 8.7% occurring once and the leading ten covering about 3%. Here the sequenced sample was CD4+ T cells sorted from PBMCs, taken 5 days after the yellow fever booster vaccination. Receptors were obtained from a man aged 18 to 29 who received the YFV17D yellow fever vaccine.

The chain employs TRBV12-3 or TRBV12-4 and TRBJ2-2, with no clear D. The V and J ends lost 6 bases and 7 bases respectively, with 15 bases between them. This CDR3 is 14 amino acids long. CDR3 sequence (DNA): TGTGCCAGCAGCCCAATCCGGTCCGACGGGGAGCTGTTTTTT. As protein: CASSPIRSDGELFF.

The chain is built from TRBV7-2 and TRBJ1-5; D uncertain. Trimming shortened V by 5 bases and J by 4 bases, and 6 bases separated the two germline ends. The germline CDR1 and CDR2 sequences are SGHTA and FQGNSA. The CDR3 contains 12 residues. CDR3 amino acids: CASSPQNQPQHF. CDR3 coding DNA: TGTGCCAGCAGCCCCCAGAATCAGCCCCAGCATTTT.

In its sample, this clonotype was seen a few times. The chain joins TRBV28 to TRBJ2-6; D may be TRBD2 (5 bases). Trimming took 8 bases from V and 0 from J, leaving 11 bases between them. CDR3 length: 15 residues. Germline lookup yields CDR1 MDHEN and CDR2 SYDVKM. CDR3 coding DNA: TGTGCCAGCGGGCCCGGGGACTCTGGGGCCAACGTCCTGACTTTC. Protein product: CASGPGDSGANVLTF.

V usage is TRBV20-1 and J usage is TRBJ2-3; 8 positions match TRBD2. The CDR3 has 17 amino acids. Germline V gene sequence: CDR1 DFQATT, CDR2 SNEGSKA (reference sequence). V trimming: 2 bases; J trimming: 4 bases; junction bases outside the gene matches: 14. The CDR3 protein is CSARISGRGALSDTQYF. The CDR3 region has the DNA TGCAGTGCTAGAATATCCGGGCGGGGGGCGTTGTCAGATACGCAGTATTTT.

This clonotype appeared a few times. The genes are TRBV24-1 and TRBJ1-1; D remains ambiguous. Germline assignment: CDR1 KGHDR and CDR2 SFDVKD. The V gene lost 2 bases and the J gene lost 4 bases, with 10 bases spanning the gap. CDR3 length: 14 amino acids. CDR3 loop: CATSDSRVPTEAFF. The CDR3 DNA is TGTGCCACCAGTGATTCCCGGGTGCCCACTGAAGCTTTCTTT.

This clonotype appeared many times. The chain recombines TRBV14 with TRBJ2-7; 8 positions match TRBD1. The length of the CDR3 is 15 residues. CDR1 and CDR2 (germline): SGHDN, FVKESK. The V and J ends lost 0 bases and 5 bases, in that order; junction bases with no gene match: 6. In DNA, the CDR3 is TGTGCCAGCAGCCAAGATAGAGGACAGGGCCACGAGCAGTACTTC. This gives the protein CASSQDRGQGHEQYF.

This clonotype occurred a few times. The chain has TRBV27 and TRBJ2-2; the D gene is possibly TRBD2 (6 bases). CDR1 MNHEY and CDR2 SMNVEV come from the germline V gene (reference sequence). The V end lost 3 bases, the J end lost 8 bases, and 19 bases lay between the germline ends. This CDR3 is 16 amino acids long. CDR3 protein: CASSFPPTPAGGELFF. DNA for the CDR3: TGTGCCAGCAGTTTTCCCCCCACACCTGCGGGGGGGGAGCTGTTTTTT.